This T cell receptor beta chain is from a study of T cells in Graves' hyperthyroidism and ophthalmopathy. The CDR3 sequence is 14 residues long. CDR1 and CDR2 (germline): MNHEY, SMNVEV (reference sequence). V shed 5 bases, J shed 3 bases, and the junction held 5 bases outside the gene matches. What was amplified from RNA transcripts were TCR beta CDR3 regions. A set of HTBI primers served as the primers for a first-round RT-PCR of the TCR CDR3. Each CDR3 protein is one row after TCRdb ran MiXCR on the multiplex PCR reads. This table has approximately 600,000 distinct CDR3 sequences, around 14% appearing once. Patients between 18 and 65 years old had hyperthyroidism, newly diagnosed and lasting under 2 months. Uncontrolled infection, other autoimmune disease, pregnancy and lactation each barred patients from inclusion. PBMCs came from more than 9 ml fresh peripheral blood. Findings and limits, study-wide: The majority of expanded thyroid clonotypes above 0.001 also appeared in blood.

In its sample, this clonotype was seen many times. Its antigen is currently unknown. This chain joins TRBV27 and TRBJ2-3, with 7 bases lining up with TRBD1. Sequencing input: blood. This TCR was recovered from a woman aged 25 to 39 with Graves' hyperthyroidism that later progressed to Graves' ophthalmopathy. The CDR3 sequence is CASSQKTGTDTQYF. Here the CDR3 DNA reads TGTGCCAGCAGTCAAAAGACAGGGACAGATACGCAGTATTTT.